Given below is one T cell receptor beta chain in context. The record originates from a study of blood T cell repertoires in COVID-19. Study overall: Material from acute and convalescent COVID-19 was sourced from the United States, Italy and Spain.

J lost 6 bases, V lost 4 bases, and 4 bases had no gene match. The CDR3 sequence is 15 residues long. The germline gives CDR1 MNHEY, CDR2 SVGAGI. Original handling: Estimates of nucleated cell counts were drawn from the amplification of reference gene primers. TCRdb's copy holds only in-frame clones and misses some; the assay was immunoSEQ multiplex PCR. V and J calls and clone size are given by that table; D and trimming were obtained from the DNA. Of about 59,000 clones in the sample, around 91% are singletons; the top ten hold about 8.1%. The sequence derives from a human donor in a cohort sampled during active COVID-19. Sequenced material: peripheral blood. This sequence joins TRBV6-5 and TRBJ2-1; 12 bases agree with TRBD2. CDR3 amino acids: CASSWGLAGLNEQFF. DNA for the CDR3: TGTGCCAGCAGTTGGGGACTAGCGGGCCTCAATGAGCAGTTCTTC.